Listed below are T cell receptor beta chains from one sample, sequenced in a study of shared clonotypes between healthy human individuals. The table came from immunoSEQ multiplex PCR; TCRdb's copy has only in-frame clones and leaves some out. Among about 380,000 clones listed, around 96% were seen once. The source material was memory CD8+ T cells sorted from blood. The receptors here all came from a man between 25 and 39 years old in good health. CDR3s include the opening cysteine and the closing phenylalanine or tryptophan. Fields, in order: J gene, clone size, V gene, D gene, CDR3 DNA, CDR3 protein. The D gene is left open where the match is weak. Clone size is stated in some rows and not others, as once, few, many or a class when expanded.

J: TRBJ2-7
size: -
V: TRBV5-4
D: -
DNA: TGTGCCAGCAGCTTGGGGCGGACTTTCTCCTACGAGCAGTACTTC
CDR3: CASSLGRTFSYEQYF

J: TRBJ2-2
size: -
V: TRBV5-1
D: TRBD2
DNA: TGCGCCAGCAGCTTGCCCCCCCCGGACCCACTAGCGCGGGACACCGGGGAGCTGTTTTTT
CDR3: CASSLPPPDPLARDTGELFF

J: TRBJ2-1
size: -
V: TRBV5-8
D: -
DNA: TGTGCCAGCACGGGGCACAATGAGCAGTTCTTC
CDR3: CASTGHNEQFF

J: TRBJ1-1
size: -
V: TRBV19
D: -
DNA: TGTGCCAGTAGTATACAGGGCACTGAAGCTTTCTTT
CDR3: CASSIQGTEAFF

J: TRBJ1-1
size: -
V: TRBV28
D: -
DNA: TGTGCCAGCAGTTATCCCATCCAGAGGAACACTGAAGCTTTCTTT
CDR3: CASSYPIQRNTEAFF

J: TRBJ2-1
size: -
V: TRBV9
D: TRBD2
DNA: TGTGCCAGCAGCGTCACCGGGACTAGCGCCTACAATGAGCAGTTCTTC
CDR3: CASSVTGTSAYNEQFF

J: TRBJ2-7
size: -
V: TRBV5-1
D: -
DNA: TGCGCCAGCAGCTTGGGGGGACAATACGAGCAGTACTTC
CDR3: CASSLGGQYEQYF

J: TRBJ2-3
size: -
V: TRBV19
D: TRBD2
DNA: TGTGCCAGTCGCGGGAGATTGGCAGATACGCAGTATTTT
CDR3: CASRGRLADTQYF

J: TRBJ1-1
size: -
V: TRBV29-1
D: -
DNA: TGCAGCGTAACCCCGGGCACTGAAGCTTTCTTT
CDR3: CSVTPGTEAFF

J: TRBJ2-6
size: -
V: TRBV5-1
D: -
DNA: TGCGCCAGCAGCTTGAGTCAGGGACCCAATTTTGGGGCCAACGTCCTGACTTTC
CDR3: CASSLSQGPNFGANVLTF

J: TRBJ2-7
size: -
V: TRBV5-1
D: TRBD2
DNA: TGCGCCAGCAGCGTTAGCGGGACGACCTACGAGCAGTACTTC
CDR3: CASSVSGTTYEQYF

J: TRBJ2-1
size: once
V: TRBV9
D: -
DNA: TGTGCCAGCAGCCCTCGGACAGACAATGAGCAGTTCTTC
CDR3: CASSPRTDNEQFF

J: TRBJ2-5
size: -
V: TRBV5-1
D: TRBD1
DNA: TGCGCCAGCAGGCGCCCAGGGGGCGGTATCACGCAAGAGACCCAGTACTTC
CDR3: CASRRPGGGITQETQYF

J: TRBJ2-1
size: -
V: TRBV28
D: TRBD2
DNA: TGTGCCAGCAGTTTAGGGACTAGCGGGAGCAATGAGCAGTTCTTC
CDR3: CASSLGTSGSNEQFF

J: TRBJ1-2
size: -
V: TRBV28
D: TRBD1
DNA: TGTGCCAGCAGCTACGGAGACAGGGAGGACTATGGCTACACCTTC
CDR3: CASSYGDREDYGYTF

J: TRBJ2-1
size: -
V: TRBV25-1
D: TRBD1
DNA: TGTGCCAGCATCGGACAGGGAGGCAATGAGCAGTTCTTC
CDR3: CASIGQGGNEQFF

J: TRBJ2-1
size: -
V: TRBV5-3
D: -
DNA: TGTGCCAGAAGCAATTCTAGCATACCCGAGTACAATGAGCAGTTCTTC
CDR3: CARSNSSIPEYNEQFF

J: TRBJ1-4
size: -
V: TRBV28
D: -
DNA: TGTGCCAGCGGAAGCTCTCGGGGGCGGGAAAAACTGTTTTTT
CDR3: CASGSSRGREKLFF

J: TRBJ2-7
size: -
V: TRBV14
D: -
DNA: TGTGCCAGCAGCCAAGTTAGCGGCGGGTTCTACGAGCAGTACTTC
CDR3: CASSQVSGGFYEQYF

J: TRBJ2-7
size: -
V: TRBV6-5
D: -
DNA: TGTGCCAGCGCCGTTGTCGGCGGGCTCTCCTACGAGCAGTACTTC
CDR3: CASAVVGGLSYEQYF

J: TRBJ2-7
size: -
V: TRBV10-2
D: TRBD2
DNA: TGCGCCAGCAGTTTAACCGGGACTACCCTCTCCTACGAGCAGTACTTC
CDR3: CASSLTGTTLSYEQYF

J: TRBJ2-1
size: -
V: TRBV10-3
D: -
DNA: TGTGCCATCAGAGTCGCCAAAGGCATCTACAATGAGCAGTTCTTC
CDR3: CAIRVAKGIYNEQFF

J: TRBJ1-5
size: -
V: TRBV7-2
D: -
DNA: TGTGCCAGCAGCAGACAGAGCAATCAGCCCCAGCATTTT
CDR3: CASSRQSNQPQHF

J: TRBJ1-1
size: -
V: TRBV19
D: -
DNA: TGTGCCAGTAGACCTCGACTTCTTAACACTGAAGCTTTCTTT
CDR3: CASRPRLLNTEAFF

J: TRBJ2-3
size: once
V: TRBV9
D: -
DNA: TGTGCCAGCAGCGTAGCTTTAGCTAGCACAGATACGCAGTATTTT
CDR3: CASSVALASTDTQYF

J: TRBJ2-1
size: once
V: TRBV4-2
D: -
DNA: TGTGCCAGCAGCCAAGAAGGTGTTTTCTACAATGAGCAGTTCTTC
CDR3: CASSQEGVFYNEQFF

J: TRBJ2-3
size: -
V: TRBV11-3
D: TRBD2
DNA: TGTGCCAGCAGCTTAGGGGTAGCGGGAATAGACACAGATACGCAGTATTTT
CDR3: CASSLGVAGIDTDTQYF

J: TRBJ2-5
size: -
V: TRBV6-5
D: -
DNA: TGTGCCAGCAGTTACGGGGGAATTAGCGAAGAGACCCAGTACTTC
CDR3: CASSYGGISEETQYF

J: TRBJ2-1
size: -
V: TRBV7-3
D: -
DNA: TGTGCCAGCAGCTTAACTGACAACTACAATGAGCAGTTCTTC
CDR3: CASSLTDNYNEQFF

J: TRBJ2-1
size: -
V: TRBV6-6
D: TRBD2
DNA: TGTGCCAGCAGTCCAGCGGGGGTGTACAATGAGCAGTTCTTC
CDR3: CASSPAGVYNEQFF

J: TRBJ1-1
size: -
V: TRBV6-1
D: -
DNA: TGTGCCAGCAGTGCCAGCGGGGGAGATACTGAAGCTTTCTTT
CDR3: CASSASGGDTEAFF

J: TRBJ1-1
size: -
V: TRBV6-5
D: TRBD1
DNA: TGTGCCAGCAGTTGGACAGGGGGGAAATTCAACACTAAAGCTTTCTTT
CDR3: CASSWTGGKFNTKAFF

J: TRBJ1-2
size: -
V: TRBV14
D: -
DNA: TGTGCCAGCAGCCAAGGGGGCGCTAACTATGGCTACACCTTC
CDR3: CASSQGGANYGYTF

J: TRBJ1-2
size: -
V: TRBV4-2
D: TRBD1
DNA: TGTGCCAGCAGCCTCCGGGACAGGGACAACTATGGCTACACCTTC
CDR3: CASSLRDRDNYGYTF

J: TRBJ1-5
size: -
V: TRBV19
D: -
DNA: TGTGCCAGTAGTATCACAGGAACCAATCAGCCCCAGCATTTT
CDR3: CASSITGTNQPQHF

J: TRBJ2-3
size: -
V: TRBV5-1
D: -
DNA: TGCGCCAGCAGCTTGGGACTAGGCGTAGGTACAGATACGCAGTATTTT
CDR3: CASSLGLGVGTDTQYF

J: TRBJ2-5
size: once
V: TRBV18
D: -
DNA: TGTGCCAGCTCACCCGAAATAGGGGCGGAGACCCAGTACTTC
CDR3: CASSPEIGAETQYF

J: TRBJ2-7
size: -
V: TRBV7-9
D: -
DNA: TGTGCCAGCAGCACGGTCTACGAGCAGTACTTC
CDR3: CASSTVYEQYF

J: TRBJ1-1
size: few
V: TRBV2
D: -
DNA: TGTGCCAGCAGCGCAAACACTGAAGCTTTCTTT
CDR3: CASSANTEAFF

J: TRBJ1-1
size: -
V: TRBV7-9
D: -
DNA: TGTGCCAGCAGCTTAGGGGGTCAGGCTGAAGCTTTCTTT
CDR3: CASSLGGQAEAFF

J: TRBJ2-1
size: -
V: TRBV27
D: -
DNA: TGTGCCAGCAGTTTGTTCCCGAGCGGGCAAACCGACACTAACAATGAGCAGTTCTTC
CDR3: CASSLFPSGQTDTNNEQFF

J: TRBJ2-1
size: -
V: TRBV5-1
D: -
DNA: TGCGCCAGCAGCTTGGCGAGCTCCTACAATGAGCAGTTCTTC
CDR3: CASSLASSYNEQFF

J: TRBJ2-4
size: -
V: TRBV6-1
D: -
DNA: TGTGCCAGCAGTGACAGGGGAGTTTTGGACATTCAGTACTTC
CDR3: CASSDRGVLDIQYF